These 21 T cell receptor beta chains share one sample of origin, sequenced in a study of blood T cell repertoires in COVID-19. Produced via immunoSEQ multiplex PCR; TCRdb's table is partial and in-frame only. The sample lists some 200,000 clones, about 84% seen once, with about 13% in the top ten. The sequenced material came from peripheral blood. These receptors came from a human donor in a cohort sampled during active COVID-19.

The genes are TRBV7-8 and TRBJ1-3, with 11 positions matching TRBD1. Per germline, CDR1 SGHVS and CDR2 FQNEAQ. The CDR3 totals 16 residues. V shed 5 bases, J shed 4 bases, and the junction held 7 bases outside the gene matches. In DNA form, the CDR3 reads TGTGCCAGCAGCCGGGGGGACAGGGGGTCGGGAAACACCATATATTTT. As protein: CASSRGDRGSGNTIYF.

The rearrangement uses TRBV5-1 and TRBJ2-7; D is perhaps TRBD1 (5 bases). Germline assignment: CDR1 SGHRS and CDR2 YFSETQ. The CDR3 extends over 12 amino acids. Between the trimmed V and J ends, which lost 5 bases and 6 bases, there was a span of 12 bases. The CDR3 DNA sequence: TGCGCCAGCAGGCGCCAGGGTAGCGAGCAGTACTTC. The encoded protein is CASRRQGSEQYF.

V is TRBV5-1 and J is TRBJ2-7; the D is unclear. In germline, CDR1 is SGHRS, CDR2 YFSETQ. The CDR3 spans 18 residues. V lost 4 bases and J 1 base, leaving 24 bases between the germline ends. As DNA, the CDR3 is TGCGCCAGCAGCCTCCTTGGATCCCCCCAGGTCCAATCCTACGAGCAGTACTTC. Residues: CASSLLGSPQVQSYEQYF. Supplemented by reference TRBV5-1 and TRBJ2-7, the full variable domain reads KAGVTQTPRYLIKTRGQQVTLSCSPISGHRSVSWYQQTPGQGLQFLFEYFSETQRNKGNFPGRFSGRQFSNSRSEMNVSTLELGDSALYLCASSLLGSPQVQSYEQYFGPGTRLTVT.

The CDR3 sequence is CASSPPGTLNTEAFF. CDR3 sequence (DNA): TGTGCCAGCAGCCCGCCCGGGACTCTGAACACTGAAGCTTTCTTT. The chain recombines TRBV3-1 (or the pseudogene TRBV3-2) with TRBJ1-1; D perhaps matches TRBD1 (5 bases). The germline V and J ends were trimmed by 4 bases and 0 bases, with 12 bases remaining between them. Germline CDR1 reads LGHDT; CDR2 reads YNNKEL (reference sequence). The CDR3 extends over 15 amino acids.

This rearrangement joins TRBV2 to TRBJ2-3; TRBD2 aligns across 7 bases. The germline V gene encodes CDR1 SNHLY and CDR2 FYNNEI. CDR3 size: 14 residues. The junction had 8 bases not matched to a gene; V was cut back by 10 bases and J by 1 base. This CDR3 is CATGERGGTDTQYF. CDR3 coding DNA: TGTGCCACCGGAGAGCGGGGAGGCACAGATACGCAGTATTTT.

The chain joins TRBV2 to TRBJ2-3; 7 nucleotides agree with TRBD1. The CDR3 runs 15 residues. J gave up 5 bases and V 7 bases, and 12 bases lay outside the gene matches. CDR1 SNHLY and CDR2 FYNNEI come from the germline V gene. DNA for the CDR3: TGTGCCAGCAATCTACAGGGGAGTTACGGAGATACGCAGTATTTT. It encodes CASNLQGSYGDTQYF. The whole variable domain, filled in from reference TRBV2 and TRBJ2-3, reads EPEVTQTPSHQVTQMGQEVILRCVPISNHLYFYWYRQILGQKVEFLVSFYNNEISEKSEIFDDQFSVERPDGSNFTLKIRSTKLEDSAMYFCASNLQGSYGDTQYFGPGTRLTVL.

This rearrangement joins TRBV19 to TRBJ1-2; tentatively, D is TRBD1 (5 bases). The CDR3 length is 13 residues. From germline, CDR1 is LNHDA and CDR2 SQIVND (reference sequence). V lost 5 bases to trimming and J lost 5 bases, with 12 bases between them. CDR3 protein: CASSRGGKYGYTF. The CDR3 DNA reads TGTGCCAGTAGTCGGGGGGGTAAGTATGGCTACACCTTC.

This clone appeared a few times. This chain connects TRBV5-1 to TRBJ2-1, with no clear D. Germline V gives CDR1 SGHRS, CDR2 YFSETQ. This CDR3 contains 13 residues. Trimming cost V 1 base and J 10 bases, with 12 bases left between them. The CDR3 bases are TGCGCCAGCAGCTTGATGTCGGCGGTGGAGCAGTTCTTC. This translates into CASSLMSAVEQFF.

The chain carries TRBV7-8 and TRBJ2-1; a weak D match, TRBD2 (6 bases). The CDR3 loop spans 16 amino acids. Trimming shortened V by 1 base and J by 4 bases, and 14 bases separated the two germline ends. Germline V CDR1 and CDR2: SGHVS, FQNEAQ. Here the CDR3 DNA reads TGTGCCAGCAGCTTAGGCGGCGGGACCAATTACAATGAGCAGTTCTTC. Translated, it gives CASSLGGGTNYNEQFF.

This clone was seen only a few times. The chain combines TRBV6-5 with TRBJ2-7; D is perhaps TRBD1 (5 bases). V was trimmed by 4 bases and J by 2 bases, leaving 15 bases between them. Germline V gives CDR1 MNHEY, CDR2 SVGAGI. The CDR3 contains 15 residues. In DNA, the CDR3 is TGTGCCAGCAGTTTAAGGCGAGACAGTGCCTACGAGCAGTACTTC. Amino acid sequence: CASSLRRDSAYEQYF.

The rearrangement links TRBV9 to TRBJ2-3; 9 positions agree with TRBD1. Germline V gene lookup returns CDR1 SGDLS and CDR2 YYNGEE. The junction had 7 bases not matched to a gene; V was cut back by 2 bases and J by 3 bases. The CDR3 runs 16 residues. CDR3 region: CASSVTGTGKTDTQYF. For the CDR3, the DNA is TGTGCCAGCAGCGTCACCGGGACAGGGAAAACAGATACGCAGTATTTT. The full variable domain, in which reference TRBV9 and TRBJ2-3 provide the parts outside the CDR3, is DSGVTQTPKHLITATGQRVTLRCSPRSGDLSVYWYQQSLDQGLQFLIQYYNGEERAKGNILERFSAQQFPDLHSELNLSSLELGDSALYFCASSVTGTGKTDTQYFGPGTRLTVL.

The J gene is TRBJ2-1, the V gene TRBV5-1, with D possibly TRBD2 on 5 matching bases. Looked up from germline, CDR1 is SGHRS and CDR2 is YFSETQ. The CDR3 covers 17 residues. V lost 0 bases, J lost 0 bases, and 13 bases lay in between. CDR3 in DNA: TGCGCCAGCAGCTTGGCAGGCGGGTCTAGCTCCTACAATGAGCAGTTCTTC. Its protein is CASSLAGGSSSYNEQFF.

The chain has TRBV5-1 and TRBJ2-7; TRBD1 matches at 10 bases. The CDR3 covers 13 residues. Germline V gene lookup returns CDR1 SGHRS and CDR2 YFSETQ. Unmatched junction bases numbered 2, after V lost 7 bases and J lost 1 base. The CDR3 DNA is TGCGCCAGCGGGACAGGGGCTTCCTACGAGCAGTACTTC. Amino acids: CASGTGASYEQYF. The complete variable domain, with remaining parts taken from reference TRBV5-1 and TRBJ2-7, reads KAGVTQTPRYLIKTRGQQVTLSCSPISGHRSVSWYQQTPGQGLQFLFEYFSETQRNKGNFPGRFSGRQFSNSRSEMNVSTLELGDSALYLCASGTGASYEQYFGPGTRLTVT.

This sequence joins TRBV4-1 and TRBJ2-1, with TRBD1 matching over 9 bases. Germline assignment: CDR1 MGHRA and CDR2 YSYEKL. This CDR3 has 14 residues. V lost 4 bases and J lost 4; bases outside the gene matches: 2. CDR3 DNA: TGCGCCAGCAGCCTGACAGGGGGTTACAATGAGCAGTTCTTC. Encoded protein: CASSLTGGYNEQFF.

The V and J genes are TRBV5-4 and TRBJ2-7, with TRBD1 identical over 12 bases. J gave up 6 bases and V 2 bases, and 3 bases lay outside the gene matches. The germline V gene has CDR1 SGHNT and CDR2 YYREEE (reference sequence). The CDR3 extends over 14 amino acids. The CDR3 DNA sequence: TGTGCCAGCAGCTTACGGGACAGGGGGCTCGAGCAGTACTTC. Protein: CASSLRDRGLEQYF.

The CDR3 protein is CASGSPTYGYTF. In DNA form, the CDR3 reads TGTGCCAGTGGGAGTCCTACCTATGGCTACACCTTC. The chain links TRBV28 to TRBJ1-2; no clear D gene. V was cut by 9 bases and J by 4 bases, with 12 bases left in between. Germline lookup yields CDR1 MDHEN and CDR2 SYDVKM. This CDR3 has 12 amino acids.

The chain links TRBV7-9 to TRBJ2-5; TRBD1 is a possible D gene (6 bases). Germline V lookup: CDR1 SEHNR, CDR2 FQNEAQ (reference sequence). The CDR3 totals 15 residues. Trimming shortened V by 5 bases and J by 2 bases, and 15 bases separated the two germline ends. CDR3 DNA sequence: TGTGCCAGCAGCCCGACCCGGACAGTTCAAGAGACCCAGTACTTC. The encoded protein is CASSPTRTVQETQYF.

The chain uses TRBV4-2 and TRBJ2-5; 15 bases line up with TRBD2. This CDR3 region has 17 residues. Germline CDR1 LGHNA, CDR2 YNFKEQ. Unmatched junction bases numbered 8, after V lost 4 bases and J lost 5 bases. In DNA form, the CDR3 reads TGTGCCAGCAGCCGTCCCGGGACTAGCGGGGGGAGTGAGACCCAGTACTTC. This encodes CASSRPGTSGGSETQYF.

V and J are TRBV2 and TRBJ1-1; no definite D call. Trimming left V 4 bases short and J 1 base short, with 7 bases between. Germline V gives CDR1 SNHLY, CDR2 FYNNEI. The CDR3 runs 13 residues. The CDR3 region has the DNA TGTGCCAGCAGTGTCTTCCCGAACACTGAAGCTTTCTTT. It yields the protein CASSVFPNTEAFF.

V usage is TRBV4-3 and J usage is TRBJ2-3; the D is unclear. This CDR3 comprises 16 residues. V was trimmed by 0 bases and J by 5 bases, leaving 15 bases between them. The germline V gene encodes CDR1 LGHNA and CDR2 YSLEER. CDR3 residues: CASSQEPVYPGDTQYF. CDR3 nucleotides: TGCGCCAGCAGCCAAGAACCGGTTTACCCGGGAGATACGCAGTATTTT.

This CDR3 reads CASSQGPYGYTF. The CDR3 DNA reads as TGTGCCAGCAGCCAGGGGCCGTATGGCTACACCTTC. This chain links TRBV5-4 with TRBJ1-2; a weak D match, TRBD1 (6 bases). The CDR3 length is 12 residues. Germline V CDR1 and CDR2: SGHNT, YYREEE (reference sequence). V lost 4 bases, J lost 5 bases, and 9 bases lay in between.